This T cell receptor (beta chain) was sequenced in a study of shared clonotypes between healthy human individuals. Using immunoSEQ multiplex PCR, the repertoire was profiled, and TCRdb retains in-frame clones only, with some absent. This sample has under 1,100,000 clones, with approximately 72% found just once. Trimming cost V 6 bases and J 1 base; bases outside gene matches: 5. The CDR3 sequence is 13 residues long. Germline V CDR1 and CDR2: SQVTM, ANQGSEA. A single count supports this clone. Sequenced input: memory CD4+ T cells sorted from blood. The subset: CD45RA-negative fraction. The source is a man between 18 and 29 years old in good health. J is TRBJ1-1 and V is TRBV29-1, with TRBD1 matching 7 bases. In DNA, the CDR3 is TGCAGCGTAGACAGGGCCCAGAACACTGAAGCTTTCTTT. As protein: CSVDRAQNTEAFF.